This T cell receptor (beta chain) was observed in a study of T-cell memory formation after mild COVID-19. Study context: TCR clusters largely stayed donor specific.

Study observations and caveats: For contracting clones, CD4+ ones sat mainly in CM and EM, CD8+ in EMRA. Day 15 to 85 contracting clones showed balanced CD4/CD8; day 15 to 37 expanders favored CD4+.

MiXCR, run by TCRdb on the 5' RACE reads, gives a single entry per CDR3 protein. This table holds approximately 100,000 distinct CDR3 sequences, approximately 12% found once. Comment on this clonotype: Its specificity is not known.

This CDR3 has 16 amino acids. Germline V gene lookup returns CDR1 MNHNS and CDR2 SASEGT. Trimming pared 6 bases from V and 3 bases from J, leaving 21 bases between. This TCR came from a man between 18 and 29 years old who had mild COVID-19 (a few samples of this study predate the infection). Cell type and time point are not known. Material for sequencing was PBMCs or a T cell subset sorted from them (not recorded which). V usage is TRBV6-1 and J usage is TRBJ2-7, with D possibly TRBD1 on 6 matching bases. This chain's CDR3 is CASSPKFWTENYEQYF. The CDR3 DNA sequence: TGTGCCAGCAGCCCTAAATTCTGGACAGAGAACTACGAGCAGTACTTC.